This T cell receptor (beta chain) derives from a study of blood T cells in healthy people across ages. Study-wide results and caveats: Total diversity from one million sequenced T cells was likely underestimated.

A remark on this clonotype: Its target is unknown.

Germline V gives CDR1 SQVTM, CDR2 ANQGSEA. Losses at the gene ends were 6 bases for V and 2 bases for J; bases not matched to a gene: 10. There are 14 residues in the CDR3. A second 7 to 11 cycle PCR used barcoded and J-beta primers. TCRdb re-derived calls from the 5' RACE reads in MiXCR, one entry per CDR3 protein. This table holds roughly 930,000 distinct CDR3 sequences, about 48% found once. This receptor was identified in a man between 25 and 39 years old in good health. Source material: blood. The chain combines TRBV29-1 with TRBJ2-7; 7 nucleotides align to TRBD1. The CDR3, as DNA: TGCAGCGTGGACACAGGGGTTCACCCCTACGAGCAGTACTTC. Encoded protein: CSVDTGVHPYEQYF.